The 17 T cell receptor beta chains presented below share a single source sample, sequenced in a study of cytomegalovirus exposure and HLA in healthy donors. The study ran its PCR with 60 Vbeta and 13 Jbeta primers. Measured with immunoSEQ multiplex PCR; TCRdb has only the in-frame clones, and not every one. The profile covers approximately 190,000 clones, with approximately 79% appearing a single time and roughly 6.7% taken by the ten largest. The sequencing sample was made of PBMCs. The receptors originated from a man aged 35 to 55 in good health and CMV-seropositive.

This rearrangement joins TRBV5-1 to TRBJ2-5, with D unclear. The germline V gene has CDR1 SGHRS and CDR2 YFSETQ. CDR3 length: 14 residues. Trimming shortened V by 0 bases and J by 7 bases, and 13 bases separated the two germline ends. CDR3 in DNA: TGCGCCAGCAGCTTGGCGGAGTCTGTCGGGACCCAGTACTTC. This encodes CASSLAESVGTQYF.

Remarks on this clone: The sample carries other DNA sequences with the same CDR3. V and J are TRBV7-2 and TRBJ1-5; TRBD1 agrees at 7 bases. Germline V CDR1 and CDR2: SGHTA, FQGNSA. V shed 5 bases and J 5 bases; nucleotides not matched to a gene: 6. CDR3 size: 14 residues. This CDR3 is CASSLRQGDQPQHF. DNA for the CDR3: TGTGCCAGCAGCCTCCGACAGGGCGATCAGCCCCAGCATTTT.

The gene calls are TRBV12-5 and TRBJ1-4; 7 positions match TRBD1. With V trimmed by 10 bases and J by 5 bases, 10 bases remained unmatched. The length of the CDR3 is 14 residues. Germline assignment: CDR1 LGHNT and CDR2 FRNRAP. The DNA of the CDR3 is TGTGCTACCGGAACCGGGACAGTAAATGAAAAACTGTTTTTT. This sequence encodes CATGTGTVNEKLFF.

This clone occurred a few times. This chain uses TRBV19 with TRBJ2-5, with D tentatively TRBD1 (6 bases). Looked up from germline, CDR1 is LNHDA and CDR2 is SQIVND (reference sequence). This CDR3 comprises 13 residues. V was trimmed by 7 bases and J by 5 bases, leaving 14 bases between them. The CDR3 coding sequence is TGTGCCAGTACTACAGGGAGAAGGGAGACCCAGTACTTC. Translated, it gives CASTTGRRETQYF.

The count of this clone is one. The chain links TRBV2 to TRBJ1-6, with TRBD1 as a possible D gene (6 bases). The germline V gene has CDR1 SNHLY and CDR2 FYNNEI. This CDR3 has 15 residues. V was cut by 3 bases and J by 5 bases, with 11 bases left in between. The CDR3, as DNA: TGTGCCAGCAGTGAGGCAGGGGTGGATAATTCACCCCTCCACTTT. This translates into CASSEAGVDNSPLHF.

The rearrangement uses TRBV15 and TRBJ2-3, with D possibly matching TRBD1 (5 bases). V gave up 0 bases and J gave up 1 base, with 11 bases separating them. The V gene's germline CDR1 is LNHNV and CDR2 YYDKDF (reference sequence). This CDR3 is built from 16 residues. The CDR3 sequence: CATSREGQDRTDTQYF. The CDR3 DNA follows: TGTGCCACCAGCAGAGAGGGGCAGGACCGCACAGATACGCAGTATTTT.

This rearrangement joins TRBV4-1 to TRBJ2-3; perhaps TRBD1 as D (6 bases). The CDR3 is 14 residues long. V was shortened by 1 base and J by 3 bases, with 8 bases between the two germline ends. CDR1 and CDR2 from the germline V gene are MGHRA and YSYEKL. The CDR3 nucleotides read TGCGCCAGCAGCCAAGCACAGGGTACAGATACGCAGTATTTT. Translation: CASSQAQGTDTQYF.

This clone was picked up one time. This chain links TRBV28 with TRBJ2-5, with D maybe TRBD2 (5 bases). The J call may be wrong; the DNA end is better matched by TRBJ2-7. The CDR3 runs 14 residues. Germline values: CDR1 MDHEN, CDR2 SYDVKM. CDR3: CASSFRGTSYEQYF. The CDR3 region has the DNA TGTGCCAGCAGTTTTCGGGGAACCTCCTACGAGCAGTACTTC.

The chain joins TRBV5-4 to TRBJ1-1, with 10 nucleotides matching TRBD1. CDR3 length: 14 residues. Germline lookup yields CDR1 SGHNT and CDR2 YYREEE (reference sequence). The CDR3 reads CEMRGQGPNTEAFF. CDR3 bases: TGTGAAATGCGGGGACAGGGGCCCAACACTGAAGCTTTCTTT.

This chain joins TRBV29-1 and TRBJ2-3, with D uncertain. The CDR3 extends over 14 amino acids. V lost 3 bases and J 6 bases, leaving 16 bases between the germline ends. The germline gives CDR1 SQVTM, CDR2 ANQGSEA. CDR3: CSVDRHLNRDTQYF. CDR3 in DNA: TGCAGCGTTGATAGACACTTAAATAGGGATACGCAGTATTTT.

The CDR3 sequence is CASSFNRNQETQYF. In DNA form, the CDR3 reads TGTGCCAGCAGCTTCAACAGGAATCAAGAGACCCAGTACTTC. The chain employs TRBV5-4 and TRBJ2-5; weak D call: TRBD1 (5 bases). The V gene lost 2 bases and the J gene lost 2 bases, with 10 bases spanning the gap. The CDR3 has 14 amino acids. Germline loops: CDR1 SGHNT, CDR2 YYREEE (reference sequence).

The genes are TRBV2 and TRBJ2-2; 10 nucleotides line up with TRBD2. V was clipped by 4 bases and J by 7 bases; unmatched bases: 6. Germline CDR1 SNHLY, CDR2 FYNNEI. The CDR3 spans 15 residues. CDR3 residues: CASSVQRGGGGELFF. The CDR3 DNA follows: TGTGCCAGCAGTGTCCAGCGGGGGGGTGGCGGGGAGCTGTTTTTT.

As DNA, the CDR3 is TGTGCCAGCACCGACAGGGGAAAGAACACTGAAGCTTTCTTT. Translating it yields CASTDRGKNTEAFF. The chain uses TRBV5-4 and TRBJ1-1, with TRBD1 matching 8 bases. The J segment lost 1 base and the V segment lost 6 bases, leaving 5 bases of the junction unmatched. The CDR3 runs 14 residues. Germline assignment: CDR1 SGHNT and CDR2 YYREEE (reference sequence).

J is TRBJ2-3 and V is TRBV7-3, with TRBD2 identical over 7 bases. Germline V gene data show CDR1 as SGHTA and CDR2 as FQGTGA. This CDR3 region has 14 residues. Losses at the gene ends were 3 bases for V and 5 bases for J; bases not matched to a gene: 5. DNA of the CDR3: TGTGCCAGCAGCTTGAGCGGGGAACTAGATACGCAGTATTTT. Its protein is CASSLSGELDTQYF.

This chain connects TRBV30 to TRBJ2-3, with D possibly TRBD1 on 5 matching bases. The CDR3 totals 15 residues. Looked up from germline, CDR1 is GTSNPN and CDR2 is SVGIG (reference sequence). Trimming pared 0 bases from V and 4 bases from J, leaving 14 bases between. The CDR3 DNA sequence: TGTGCCTGGAGTGTACTGGGATTAGGGGCAGATACGCAGTATTTT. Protein: CAWSVLGLGADTQYF.

V is TRBV18 and J is TRBJ1-2; 7 bases match TRBD1. Germline V gene lookup returns CDR1 KGHSH and CDR2 LQKENI. Germline trimming cut 0 bases from V and 1 base from J; bases unmatched to any gene: 2. The CDR3 runs 15 residues. The CDR3 DNA follows: TGTGCCAGCTCACCACCTCGGGACAGTAACTATGGCTACACCTTC. Its translation: CASSPPRDSNYGYTF.

The chain links TRBV29-1 to TRBJ2-7; 7 nucleotides match TRBD1. Unmatched junction bases numbered 16, after V lost 6 bases and J lost 5 bases. The germline gives CDR1 SQVTM, CDR2 ANQGSEA. CDR3 length equals 15 residues. The CDR3 spells CSVIPRTGVGNEQYF. CDR3 DNA sequence: TGCAGCGTCATCCCAAGAACAGGGGTTGGGAACGAGCAGTACTTC.